This T cell receptor (beta chain) was observed in a study of T-cell reconstitution after alpha-beta-depleted transplantation in children. From germline, CDR1 is LNHDA and CDR2 SQIVND (reference sequence). Trimming took 5 bases from V and 7 from J; bases not matched to a gene: 9. CDR3 size: 17 residues. This clonotype appeared many times. Library preparation (for TCRbeta) was performed with unique molecular identifiers. One entry per CDR3 protein, called by TCRdb with MiXCR from the PCR reads. The profile shows 350,000 to 400,000 distinct CDR3 sequences, 10% to 15% of them singletons. The receptor comes from a human donor who donated a stem cell graft to a child with Fanconi anemia. The source was PBMCs, collected from the stem cell graft. V gene TRBV19 combines with J gene TRBJ2-1; TRBD2 agrees at 15 bases. CDR3 in DNA: TGTGCCAGTAGTCCCGGGACTAGCGGGGGGCTAAGAAATGAGCAGTTCTTC. Translated: CASSPGTSGGLRNEQFF.